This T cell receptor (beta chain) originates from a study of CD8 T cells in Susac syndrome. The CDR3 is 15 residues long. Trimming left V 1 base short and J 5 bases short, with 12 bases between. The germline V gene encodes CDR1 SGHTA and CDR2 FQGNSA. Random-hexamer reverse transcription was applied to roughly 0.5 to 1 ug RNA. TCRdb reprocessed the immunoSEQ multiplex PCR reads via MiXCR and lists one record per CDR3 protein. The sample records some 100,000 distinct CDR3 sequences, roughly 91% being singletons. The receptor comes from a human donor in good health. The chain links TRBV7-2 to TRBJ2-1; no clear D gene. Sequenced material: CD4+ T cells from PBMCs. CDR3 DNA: TGTGCCAGCAGCTTAGTTAGAGACCCCAACAATGAGCAGTTCTTC. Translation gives CASSLVRDPNNEQFF.